Included here is one T cell receptor beta chain sequence, with context. Its specificity is not known. This entry belongs to a study of T cell responses to AZD1222 COVID-19 vaccine. The data were produced by immunoSEQ multiplex PCR, yet TCRdb's version contains in-frame clones alone and is incomplete. The repertoire includes under 200,000 clones, 80% to 95% of them detected once, and 1.6% sits in the top ten. Broader study findings: Donors were chiefly white British, with a greater number of females, and clonal diversity was perhaps underestimated. The CD4 TCRs associated with vaccination extended across spike and predominated at 160-218 and 743-854. A rise in Spike-specific TCR breadth and depth followed two AZD1222 doses. Seropositive status at baseline applied to only a handful of AZD1222 recipients.

The TCR sequence derives from an adult in good health. The material sequenced was peripheral blood, taken on day 0 of AZD1222 vaccination.

The CDR3 DNA follows: TGTGCCAGCAGCTTAGGGCGACATACGGAGACCCAGTACTTC. Amino acid sequence: CASSLGRHTETQYF. This chain connects TRBV7-2 to TRBJ2-5; D uncertain. CDR3 length equals 14 residues. Germline CDR1 SGHTA, CDR2 FQGNSA. The ends were cut back, 1 base at V and 5 bases at J, with 11 bases in the middle. The complete variable domain, with remaining parts taken from reference TRBV7-2 and TRBJ2-5, reads GAGVSQSPSNKVTEKGKDVELRCDPISGHTALYWYRQSLGQGLEFLIYFQGNSAPDKSGLPSDRFSAERTGGSVSTLTIQRTQQEDSAVYLCASSLGRHTETQYFGPGTRLLVL.